This T cell receptor beta chain was captured in a study of cytotoxic CD8 clonotypes in ibrutinib-treated CLL. This clone was detected once. Its target is not known. General observations from the study: Public clonotypes proved infrequent, and on treatment they shrank or remained steady. Timing of sampling differed between sustained-remission and progressing patients. Rising at ibrutinib response, clonality subsequently fell back toward baseline at progression.

CDR3 length: 15 residues. Germline V lookup: CDR1 LGHNA, CDR2 YSLEER. Trimming stripped 5 bases from V and 7 bases from J, with 17 bases between. The repertoire was sequenced with immunoSEQ multiplex PCR; TCRdb's copy has only in-frame clones and lacks some. This sample has about 120,000 clones; over 75% occur once, and the top ten carry about 2%. TCR beta libraries used approximately 2 micrograms of genomic DNA from cryopreserved PBMCs. This receptor was identified in a human donor with chronic lymphocytic leukemia. The sequenced sample was PBMCs, obtained after 24 months of ibrutinib treatment. The chain carries TRBV4-3 and TRBJ2-2, with D possibly matching TRBD2 (6 bases). The CDR3 bases are TGCGCCAGCAGCTCACTTACCGGGGGTATCGGGGAGCTGTTTTTT. Its protein product is CASSSLTGGIGELFF.